Below, one T cell receptor (beta chain) is given with its context. Its target is not known. Treatment given: around 19 received Ad26.COV2.S at low or high dose, single or two shots; roughly 5 received placebo; per-sample allocation not given. Sample collection was performed on day 63 after the first vaccine or placebo injection. This specimen comes from a study of Ad26.COV2.S vaccination and SARS-CoV-2 variants. Study-level results: Comparable non-spike TCR breadth was observed in vaccine and placebo recipients.

The CDR3 is 13 amino acids. Germline values: CDR1 LNHNV, CDR2 YYDKDF (reference sequence). V was trimmed by 0 bases and J by 1 base, leaving 3 bases between them. Clones were sequenced by immunoSEQ multiplex PCR, and TCRdb holds only the in-frame ones, with some missing. The table shows about 320,000 clones, with 90% occurring only once. Sequenced material: peripheral blood, taken in a trial of Ad26.COV2.S vaccine versus placebo. The clonotype comes from a person aged 18-60 years who received the Ad26.COV2.S COVID-19 vaccine or a placebo. The V call is TRBV15, the J call TRBJ1-1; no clear D gene. CDR3: CATSREKNTEAFF. In nucleotides, the CDR3 is TGTGCCACCAGCAGAGAGAAGAACACTGAAGCTTTCTTT.